This T cell receptor beta chain was sequenced in a study of blood T cell repertoires in COVID-19 (dated by TCRdb to between 2020 and 2021). Regarding the complete study: The collaborator samples originated in the United States, Italy and Spain and spanned the acute and convalescent phases of COVID-19. The material from the prospective study consisted of cDNA or gDNA derived from T cells, B-cell-depleted T cells, or PBMCs. Deeply sampled blood TCRbeta repertoires from subjects exposed to, actively infected with, or recovered from COVID-19 were included in the dataset. The repertoires were released in a freely available public database intended as a resource for research on the immune response to SARS-CoV-2. Samples were obtained from the ongoing ImmuneRACE study (first 160 participants) and from 1,254 subjects provided by 6 global collaborators. The sample metadata nearly always contained a de-identified subject ID, COVID-19 status, age in years and sex. Where available, HLA class I and class II types were obtained from metadata supplied by the sample provider rather than from assay-based typing.

The junction shows trimming of 5 bases on V and 8 bases on J, and the gene matches do not reach 8 bases of it. Via the germline V gene (reference sequence), CDR1 is GTSNPN and CDR2 SVGIG. From the cysteine up to the phenylalanine, the CDR3 has a length of 13 residues. Of the read, only the CDR3 DNA is kept; its 39 bases are in frame from base 1. This clone occurred a few times. No cognate antigen has been identified for it. Nothing much larger sits one base from this clone, and base qualities are not available. Enrolling through a virtual design, the prospective study's participants ranged in age from roughly 18 to 89 years and lived across approximately 25 United States geographic areas. Cohort assignment in the prospective study relied on participant-reported clinical history from a screening survey and a study questionnaire. Each participant in the prospective study had whole blood, serum and a nasopharyngeal or oropharyngeal swab collected by mobile phlebotomists. Participants in the prospective study had the option to provide additional blood draws and questionnaires over a roughly 2-month period. Blood samples from the prospective study were shipped frozen or at room temperature prior to DNA extraction.

TCRbeta CDR3 regions were amplified from genomic DNA using the immunoSEQ Assay, a bias-controlled multiplex PCR. Concerning the study's data processing: The number of nucleated cells in each sample was estimated by amplification of reference gene primers within the assay. To quantify the absolute abundance of each unique TCRbeta CDR3 rearrangement, sequence reads were collapsed and filtered. For each sample, productive Simpson clonality was calculated as the square root of Simpson's diversity index across productive rearrangements. TCRdb limited this immuneACCESS table to in-frame rearrangements with V and J called. A share of clones is missing; checked studies link under half to unresolved V genes, and the rest is unexplained. The DNA was the basis for D and trimming; V, J and clone size are from that table. Within this sample are roughly 130,000 clones, with approximately 84% of them counted one time only. Approximately 3.6% of the sample is in the top ten clones.

Study-level results and caveats: The amount of clinical and demographic metadata varied by source and participant and was provided uncurated.

The chain is made from TRBV30 and TRBJ1-4, with 7 bases matching TRBD1. The sample taken for sequencing was PBMCs or T cells enriched from blood (not recorded which). This clonotype was sampled from a woman between 50 and 59 years old with acute COVID-19. The sequence in DNA is TGTGCCTGGTCGGGACAGCAGGGGGAAAAACTGTTTTTT. It specifies CAWSGQQGEKLFF.